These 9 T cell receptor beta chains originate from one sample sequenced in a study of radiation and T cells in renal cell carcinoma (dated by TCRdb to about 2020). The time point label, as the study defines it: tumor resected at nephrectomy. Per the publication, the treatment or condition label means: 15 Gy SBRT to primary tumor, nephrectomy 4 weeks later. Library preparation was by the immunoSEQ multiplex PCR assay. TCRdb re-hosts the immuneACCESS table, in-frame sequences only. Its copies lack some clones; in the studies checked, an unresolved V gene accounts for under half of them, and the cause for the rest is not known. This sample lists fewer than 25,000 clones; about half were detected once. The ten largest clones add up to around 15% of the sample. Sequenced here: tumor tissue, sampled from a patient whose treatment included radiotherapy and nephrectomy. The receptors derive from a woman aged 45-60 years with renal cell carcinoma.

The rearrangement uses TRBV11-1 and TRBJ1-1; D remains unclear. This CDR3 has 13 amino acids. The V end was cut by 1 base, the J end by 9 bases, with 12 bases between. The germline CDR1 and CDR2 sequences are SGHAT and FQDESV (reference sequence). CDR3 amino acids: CASSLGLGRQAFF. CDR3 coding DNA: TGTGCCAGCAGCTTAGGGCTCGGGCGACAAGCTTTCTTT.

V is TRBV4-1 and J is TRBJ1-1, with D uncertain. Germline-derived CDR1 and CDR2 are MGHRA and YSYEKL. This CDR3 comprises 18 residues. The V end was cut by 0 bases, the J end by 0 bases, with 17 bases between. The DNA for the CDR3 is TGCGCCAGCAGCCAAGAAGTTGAAGGTTTAAATGTGAACACTGAAGCTTTCTTT. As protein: CASSQEVEGLNVNTEAFF.

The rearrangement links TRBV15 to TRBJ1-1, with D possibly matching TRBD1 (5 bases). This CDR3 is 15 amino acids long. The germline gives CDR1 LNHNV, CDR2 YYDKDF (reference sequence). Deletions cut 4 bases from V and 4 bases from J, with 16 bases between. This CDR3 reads CATSTREFGGTEAFF. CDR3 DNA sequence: TGTGCCACCAGCACCCGGGAATTTGGGGGCACTGAAGCTTTCTTT.

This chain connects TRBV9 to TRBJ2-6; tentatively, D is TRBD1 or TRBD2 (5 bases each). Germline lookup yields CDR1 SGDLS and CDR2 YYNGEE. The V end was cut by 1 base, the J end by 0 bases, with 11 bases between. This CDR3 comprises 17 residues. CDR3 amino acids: CASSVHGAHSGANVLTF. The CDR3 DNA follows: TGTGCCAGCAGCGTACACGGGGCGCACTCTGGGGCCAACGTCCTGACTTTC.

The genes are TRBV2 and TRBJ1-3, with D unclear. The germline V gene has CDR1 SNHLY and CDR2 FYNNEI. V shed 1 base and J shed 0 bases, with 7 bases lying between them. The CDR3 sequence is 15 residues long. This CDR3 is CASSEGRSSGNTIYF. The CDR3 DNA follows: TGTGCCAGCAGTGAAGGACGGTCCTCTGGAAACACCATATATTTT.

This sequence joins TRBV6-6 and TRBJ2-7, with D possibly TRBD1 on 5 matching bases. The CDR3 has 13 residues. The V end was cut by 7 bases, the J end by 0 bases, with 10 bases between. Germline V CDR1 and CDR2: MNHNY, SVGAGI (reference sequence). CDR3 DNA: TGTGCCAGCATCAGGGCTAACTCCTACGAGCAGTACTTC. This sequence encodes CASIRANSYEQYF.

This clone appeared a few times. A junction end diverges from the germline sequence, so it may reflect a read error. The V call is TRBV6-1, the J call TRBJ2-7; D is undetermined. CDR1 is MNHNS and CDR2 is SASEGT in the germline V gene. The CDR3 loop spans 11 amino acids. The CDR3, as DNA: TGTGCCAGCTTCGGTTCCTTCGAGCAGTACTTC. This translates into CASFGSFEQYF.

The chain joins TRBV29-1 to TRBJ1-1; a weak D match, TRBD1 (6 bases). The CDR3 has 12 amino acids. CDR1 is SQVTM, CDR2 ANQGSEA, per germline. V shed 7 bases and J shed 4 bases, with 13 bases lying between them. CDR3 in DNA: TGCAGCGCCAGGGACATCTCCACTGAAGCTTTCTTT. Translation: CSARDISTEAFF.

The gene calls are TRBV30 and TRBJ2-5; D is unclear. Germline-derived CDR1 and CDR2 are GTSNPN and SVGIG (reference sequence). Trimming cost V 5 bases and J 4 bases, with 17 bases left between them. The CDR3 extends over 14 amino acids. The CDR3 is CAWVFRRELETQYF. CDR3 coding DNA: TGTGCCTGGGTCTTCCGTAGGGAATTAGAGACCCAGTACTTC.